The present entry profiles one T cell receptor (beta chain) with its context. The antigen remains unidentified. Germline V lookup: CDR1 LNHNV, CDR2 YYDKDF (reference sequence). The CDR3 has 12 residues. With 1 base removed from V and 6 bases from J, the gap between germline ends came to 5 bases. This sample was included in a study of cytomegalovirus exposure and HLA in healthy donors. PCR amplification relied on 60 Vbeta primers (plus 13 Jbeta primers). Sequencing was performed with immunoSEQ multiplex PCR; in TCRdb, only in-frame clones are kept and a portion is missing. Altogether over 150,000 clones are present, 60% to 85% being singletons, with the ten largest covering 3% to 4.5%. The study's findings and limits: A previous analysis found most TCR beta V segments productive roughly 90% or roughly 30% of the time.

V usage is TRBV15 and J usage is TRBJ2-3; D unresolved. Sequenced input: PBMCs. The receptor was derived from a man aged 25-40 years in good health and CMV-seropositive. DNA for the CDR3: TGTGCCACCAGCAGAGTAGTGGATACGCAGTATTTT. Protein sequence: CATSRVVDTQYF.